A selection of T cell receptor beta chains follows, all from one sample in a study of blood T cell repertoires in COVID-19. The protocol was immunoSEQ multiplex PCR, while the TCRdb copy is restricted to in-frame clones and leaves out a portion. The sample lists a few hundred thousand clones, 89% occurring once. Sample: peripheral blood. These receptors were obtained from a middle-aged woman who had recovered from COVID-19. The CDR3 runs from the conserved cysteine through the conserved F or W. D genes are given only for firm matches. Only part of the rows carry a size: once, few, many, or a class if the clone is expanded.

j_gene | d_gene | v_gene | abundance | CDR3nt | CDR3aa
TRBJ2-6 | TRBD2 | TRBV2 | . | TGTGCTCAGCGGGGGTCTGGGGCCAACGTCCTGACTTTC | CAQRGSGANVLTF
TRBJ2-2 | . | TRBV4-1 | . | TGCGCCAGCAGCCAAGCTCCACCGATGCCATTGTTGCGGCCCGGGGAGCTGTTTTTT | CASSQAPPMPLLRPGELFF
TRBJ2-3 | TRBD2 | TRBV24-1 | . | TGTGCCACCAGTCTAGCGGACTCAGATACGCAGTATTTT | CATSLADSDTQYF
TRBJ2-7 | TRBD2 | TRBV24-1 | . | TGTGCCACCAGTGATTTGGTAGCGGGAACCTACGAGCAGTACTTC | CATSDLVAGTYEQYF
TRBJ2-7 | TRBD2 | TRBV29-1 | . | TGCAGCGTTGAAGATCCTGGGACTAGCGGGACCTCCGAGCAGTACTTC | CSVEDPGTSGTSEQYF
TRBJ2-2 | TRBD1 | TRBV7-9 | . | TGTGCCAGCAGCTTAGAGGCAGGGGGCTATGCCGGGGAGCTGTTTTTT | CASSLEAGGYAGELFF
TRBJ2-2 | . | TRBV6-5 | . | TGTGCCAGCACCCCAGGTGGAACCGGGGAGCTGTTTTTT | CASTPGGTGELFF
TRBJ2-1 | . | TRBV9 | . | TGTGCCAGCAGCGGAACAGGGCTCAATGAGCAGTTCTTC | CASSGTGLNEQFF
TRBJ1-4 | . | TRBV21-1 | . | TGTGCCCGCGGGACGGACAGGGAGGATGAAAAACTGTTTTTT | CARGTDREDEKLFF
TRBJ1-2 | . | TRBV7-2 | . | TGTGCCAGCAGCTTAGTCGGCGGGACCCTAGCTAACTATGGCTACACCTTC | CASSLVGGTLANYGYTF
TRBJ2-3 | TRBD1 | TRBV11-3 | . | TGTGCCAGCCGTCTGGACAGGGCCCAAGATACGCAGTATTTT | CASRLDRAQDTQYF
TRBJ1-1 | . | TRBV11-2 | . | TGTGCCAGCAGCTTAGCCGCGGAAGCTTTCTTT | CASSLAAEAFF
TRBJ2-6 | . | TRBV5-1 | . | TGCGCCAGCAGCTTGAACACTGGGGCCAACGTCCTGACTTTC | CASSLNTGANVLTF
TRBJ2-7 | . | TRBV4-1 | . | TGCGCCAGCAGCTTCGACAGGCTTTCGGGCGAGCAGTACTTC | CASSFDRLSGEQYF
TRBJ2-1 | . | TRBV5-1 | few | TGCGCCAGCAGCTTGGTTCCGGGAGGGGACAGCTCCTACAATGAGCAGTTCTTC | CASSLVPGGDSSYNEQFF
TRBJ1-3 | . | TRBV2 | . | TGTGCCAGCAGTGAAGAGACAGGATACTCTGGAAACACCATATATTTT | CASSEETGYSGNTIYF